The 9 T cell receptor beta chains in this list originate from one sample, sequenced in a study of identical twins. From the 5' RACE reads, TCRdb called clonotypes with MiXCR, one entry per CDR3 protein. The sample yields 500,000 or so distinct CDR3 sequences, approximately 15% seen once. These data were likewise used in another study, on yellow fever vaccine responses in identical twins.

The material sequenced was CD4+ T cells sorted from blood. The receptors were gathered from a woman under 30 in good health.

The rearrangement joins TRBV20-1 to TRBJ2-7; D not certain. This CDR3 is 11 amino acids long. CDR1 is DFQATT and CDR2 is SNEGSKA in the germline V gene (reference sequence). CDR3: CRDFPGYEQYF. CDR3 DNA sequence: TGCAGGGATTTCCCAGGCTACGAGCAGTACTTC.

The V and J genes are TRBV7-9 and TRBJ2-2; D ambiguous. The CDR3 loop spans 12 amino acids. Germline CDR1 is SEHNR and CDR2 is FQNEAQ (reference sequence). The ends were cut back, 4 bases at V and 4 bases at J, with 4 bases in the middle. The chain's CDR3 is CASSSSTGELFF. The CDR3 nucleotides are TGTGCCAGCAGCTCATCCACCGGGGAGCTGTTTTTT.

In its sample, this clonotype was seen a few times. The CDR3 DNA reads as TGTGCCACCTTAATGGCAGGGGGCACAGATACGCAGTATTTT. Translating it yields CATLMAGGTDTQYF. The rearrangement uses TRBV15 and TRBJ2-3; perhaps TRBD1 as D (6 bases). V gave up 8 bases and J gave up 1 base, with 13 bases separating them. The germline V gene encodes CDR1 LNHNV and CDR2 YYDKDF (reference sequence). The length of the CDR3 is 14 residues.

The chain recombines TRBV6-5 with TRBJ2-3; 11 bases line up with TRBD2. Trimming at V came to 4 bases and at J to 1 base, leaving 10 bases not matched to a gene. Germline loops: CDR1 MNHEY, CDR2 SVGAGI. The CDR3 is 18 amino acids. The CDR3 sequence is CASSSRTTSGERTDTQYF. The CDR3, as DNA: TGTGCCAGCAGTTCCCGAACGACTAGCGGGGAACGCACAGATACGCAGTATTTT.

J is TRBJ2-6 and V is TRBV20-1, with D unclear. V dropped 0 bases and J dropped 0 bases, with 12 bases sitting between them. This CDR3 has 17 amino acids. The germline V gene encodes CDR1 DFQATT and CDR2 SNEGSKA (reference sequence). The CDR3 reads CSARDHQVPSGANVLTF. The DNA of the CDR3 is TGCAGTGCTAGAGATCATCAGGTTCCCTCTGGGGCCAACGTCCTGACTTTC.

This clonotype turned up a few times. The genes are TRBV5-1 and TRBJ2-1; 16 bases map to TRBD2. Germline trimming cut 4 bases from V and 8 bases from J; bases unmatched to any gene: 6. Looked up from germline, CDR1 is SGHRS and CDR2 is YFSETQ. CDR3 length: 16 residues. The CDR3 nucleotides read TGCGCCAGCAGCCCGGGACTAGCGGGAGGGCGGGATGAGCAGTTCTTC. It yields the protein CASSPGLAGGRDEQFF.

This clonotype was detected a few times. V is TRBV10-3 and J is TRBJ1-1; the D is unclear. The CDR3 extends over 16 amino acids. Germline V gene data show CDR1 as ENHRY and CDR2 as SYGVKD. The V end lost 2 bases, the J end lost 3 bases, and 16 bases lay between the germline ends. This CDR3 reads CAISERRKGHDTEAFF. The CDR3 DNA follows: TGTGCCATCAGTGAGCGCCGGAAGGGCCATGACACTGAAGCTTTCTTT.

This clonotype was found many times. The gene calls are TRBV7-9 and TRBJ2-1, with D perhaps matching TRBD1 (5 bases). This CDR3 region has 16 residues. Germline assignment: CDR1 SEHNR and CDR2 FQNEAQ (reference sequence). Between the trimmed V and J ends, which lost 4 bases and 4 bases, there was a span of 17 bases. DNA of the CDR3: TGTGCCAGCAGCTCCCTTAGGGGTACAGCTTACAATGAGCAGTTCTTC. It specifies CASSSLRGTAYNEQFF.

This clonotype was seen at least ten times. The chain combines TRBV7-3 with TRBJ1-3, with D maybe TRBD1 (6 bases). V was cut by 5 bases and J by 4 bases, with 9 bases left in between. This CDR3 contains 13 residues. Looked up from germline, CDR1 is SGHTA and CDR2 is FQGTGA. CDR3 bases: TGTGCCAGCAGCCAGGGACAAGGAAACACCATATATTTT. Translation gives CASSQGQGNTIYF.